A single sample is the source of the 9 T cell receptor beta chains below, sequenced in a study of spatial heterogeneity in lung cancer. TCRdb passed the 5' RACE reads through MiXCR, listing each CDR3 protein once. The table has approximately 27,000 distinct CDR3 sequences, 5% to 6.5% seen once. Time point reported: blood at routine non-recurrence follow-up after resection. Sequencing covered unsorted whole RNA taken from tumor, nontumor lung or frozen PBMC. Here the sequenced sample was PBMCs, taken at follow-up. The receptor set was obtained from a male donor with early-stage non-small cell lung cancer.

This clonotype was counted at least ten times. The chain couples TRBV7-2 to TRBJ2-5, with 9 bases identical to TRBD2. CDR1 and CDR2 from the germline V gene are SGHTA and FQGNSA. Trimming removed 4 bases from V and 0 bases from J; junction bases left unmatched: 9. The CDR3 length is 17 residues. The CDR3 region has the DNA TGTGCCAGCAGCTCCCTTAGCGGGGGCCGGTACCAAGAGACCCAGTACTTC. Amino acids: CASSSLSGGRYQETQYF.

This clonotype was seen ten or more times. At one boundary the junction diverges from the germline segment, which might be a read error. This sequence joins TRBV13 and TRBJ2-2; D is possibly TRBD1 (5 bases). Germline V gene lookup returns CDR1 PRHDT and CDR2 FYEKMQ (reference sequence). CDR3 size: 14 residues. The CDR3 loop reads CTSSPRIGAGELFF. The CDR3, as DNA: TGTACCAGCAGCCCACGAATAGGGGCCGGGGAGCTGTTTTTT.

This chain's CDR3 is CASSQDLGDEYNEQFF. The CDR3 nucleotides read TGCGCCAGCAGCCAAGATCTGGGGGACGAATACAATGAGCAGTTCTTC. This chain links TRBV4-3 with TRBJ2-1; the D call may be TRBD1 or TRBD2 (5 bases each). CDR3 length: 16 amino acids. Trimming shortened V by 0 bases and J by 4 bases, and 13 bases separated the two germline ends. Germline V gene sequence: CDR1 LGHNA, CDR2 YSLEER.

This clonotype turned up a few times. This rearrangement joins TRBV2 to TRBJ1-2; D gene ambiguous. The germline gives CDR1 SNHLY, CDR2 FYNNEI. The CDR3 has 13 residues. Trimming stripped 5 bases from V and 4 bases from J, with 11 bases between. CDR3 loop: CASSFLGGYGYTF. The CDR3 DNA is TGTGCCAGCAGTTTCCTGGGTGGCTATGGCTACACCTTC. The whole variable domain, remainder taken from reference TRBV2 and TRBJ1-2, is EPEVTQTPSHQVTQMGQEVILRCVPISNHLYFYWYRQILGQKVEFLVSFYNNEISEKSEIFDDQFSVERPDGSNFTLKIRSTKLEDSAMYFCASSFLGGYGYTFGSGTRLTVV.

This clonotype was counted a few times. V gene TRBV4-1 combines with J gene TRBJ2-1; D is unclear. The CDR3 has 13 amino acids. Germline CDR1 reads MGHRA; CDR2 reads YSYEKL. V shed 0 bases and J shed 4 bases, with 4 bases lying between them. The CDR3 loop is CASSQDGYNEQFF. The CDR3 nucleotides are TGCGCCAGCAGCCAAGATGGGTACAATGAGCAGTTCTTC.

As regards this clonotype: A much larger clone lies one base from this, so it may be a read error. The gene calls are TRBV7-8 and TRBJ2-1; D remains unclear. CDR3 length: 13 amino acids. The germline V and J ends were trimmed by 1 base and 10 bases, with 11 bases remaining between them. Germline CDR1 reads SGHVS; CDR2 reads FQNEAQ. As DNA, the CDR3 is TGTGCCAGCAGCTTAGTGGTCGTGGGCGAGCAGTTCTTC. It specifies CASSLVVVGEQFF.

Ten or more counts support this clonotype. The J gene is TRBJ1-1, the V gene TRBV19; D is possibly TRBD1 (5 bases). Looked up from germline, CDR1 is LNHDA and CDR2 is SQIVND (reference sequence). Trimming removed 6 bases from V and 1 base from J, with 12 bases in between. The CDR3 totals 14 residues. The CDR3 is CASSPDRQNTEAFF. In nucleotides, the CDR3 is TGTGCCAGTAGCCCAGACAGACAGAACACTGAAGCTTTCTTT.

This chain links TRBV20-1 with TRBJ1-3; D unclear. V was cut by 0 bases and J by 0 bases, with 12 bases left in between. This CDR3 contains 16 residues. Germline values: CDR1 DFQATT, CDR2 SNEGSKA (reference sequence). In nucleotides, the CDR3 is TGCAGTGCTAGAGATGATACAGCAACCTCTGGAAACACCATATATTTT. This translates into CSARDDTATSGNTIYF.

This clonotype was seen ten or more times. The V and J genes are TRBV27 and TRBJ1-5; the D gene is possibly TRBD1 (5 bases). Trimming took 5 bases from V and 6 from J, leaving 14 bases between them. Germline CDR1 is MNHEY and CDR2 is SMNVEV (reference sequence). The CDR3 runs to 14 residues. The CDR3 sequence is CASSLTGVAQPQHF. DNA for the CDR3: TGTGCCAGCAGTCTTACGGGGGTCGCTCAGCCCCAGCATTTT.